This T cell receptor beta chain was sequenced for a study of OX40 agonist ivuxolimab in advanced cancers. Findings and limits, study-wide: Determination of antigen specificity was not performed for the expanded peripheral T cells. Those patients achieving a partial response at 0.1-3.0 mg/kg showed among the lowest clonal expansion.

Using immunoSEQ multiplex PCR, the repertoire was profiled, and TCRdb retains in-frame clones only, with some absent. The repertoire has 50,000 to 70,000 clones, more than 85% of them found once; the top ten carry about 20%. The CDR3 has 15 residues. V gave up 4 bases and J gave up 6 bases; unmatched junction bases: 5. Germline CDR1 SGHTS, CDR2 YDEGEE. In the case of this clone: Its cognate antigen is unknown.

The specimen comprised CD4+ or CD8+ T cells sorted from blood, sampled in a trial of the OX40 agonist ivuxolimab. This receptor was identified in an adult with an advanced solid tumor such as melanoma, head and neck, liver or kidney cancer. The J gene is TRBJ2-1, the V gene TRBV5-8; 12 bases map to TRBD2. This CDR3 is CASSDTSGRSNEQFF. The CDR3, as DNA: TGTGCCAGCAGCGACACTAGCGGGAGGTCCAATGAGCAGTTCTTC. Full variable domain (missing parts from reference TRBV5-8 and TRBJ2-1): EAGVTQSPTHLIKTRGQQATLRCSPISGHTSVYWYQQALGLGLQFLLWYDEGEERNRGNFPPRFSGRQFPNYSSELNVNALELEDSALYLCASSDTSGRSNEQFFGPGTRLTVL.